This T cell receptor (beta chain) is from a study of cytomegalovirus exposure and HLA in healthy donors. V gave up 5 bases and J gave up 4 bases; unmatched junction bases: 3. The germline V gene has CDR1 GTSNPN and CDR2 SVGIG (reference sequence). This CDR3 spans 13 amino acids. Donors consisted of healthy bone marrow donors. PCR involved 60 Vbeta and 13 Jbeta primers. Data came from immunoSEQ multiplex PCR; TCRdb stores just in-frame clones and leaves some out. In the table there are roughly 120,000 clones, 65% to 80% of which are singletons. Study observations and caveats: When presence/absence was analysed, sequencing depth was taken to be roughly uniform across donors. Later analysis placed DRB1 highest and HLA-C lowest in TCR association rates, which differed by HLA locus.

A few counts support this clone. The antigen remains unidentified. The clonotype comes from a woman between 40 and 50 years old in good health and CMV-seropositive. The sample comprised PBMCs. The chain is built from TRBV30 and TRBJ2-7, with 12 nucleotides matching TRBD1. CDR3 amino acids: CAWLGQGAYEQYF. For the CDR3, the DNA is TGTGCCTGGCTGGGACAGGGGGCTTACGAGCAGTACTTC.